The T cell receptor beta chain under discussion was sequenced for a study of vaccination and CD4 T cells after COVID-19. Turning to the study itself: Participants, all vaccine recipients, received two doses of either BNT162b2 or mRNA-1273.

V was cut by 8 bases and J by 3 bases, with 10 bases left in between. The CDR3 runs 12 residues. Per germline, CDR1 SNHLY and CDR2 FYNNEI. Cultured CD4+ T cell DNA underwent sequencing with the Oncomine TCR Beta short-read assay. Someone extracted genomic DNA from cultured CD4+ T cells. One entry per CDR3 protein, called by TCRdb with MiXCR from the PCR reads. This table holds approximately 6,200 distinct CDR3 sequences, 27% found once. Concerning this clonotype itself: No antigen is known for it.

Treatment specified: approximately nine-day PBMC culture with coronavirus spike peptide pools or control peptides (ViraFEST assay). Investigators obtained the unexposed donor's CD4+ T cells before the COVID-19 pandemic (2011-2018). Material for sequencing was CD4+ T cells from blood, cultured in vitro. The V call is TRBV2, the J call TRBJ1-1, with unresolved D. The clonotype originates from a human donor in good health. DNA of the CDR3: TGTGCCAGCCGTCAGGATTACACTGAAGCTTTCTTT. Its protein product is CASRQDYTEAFF.